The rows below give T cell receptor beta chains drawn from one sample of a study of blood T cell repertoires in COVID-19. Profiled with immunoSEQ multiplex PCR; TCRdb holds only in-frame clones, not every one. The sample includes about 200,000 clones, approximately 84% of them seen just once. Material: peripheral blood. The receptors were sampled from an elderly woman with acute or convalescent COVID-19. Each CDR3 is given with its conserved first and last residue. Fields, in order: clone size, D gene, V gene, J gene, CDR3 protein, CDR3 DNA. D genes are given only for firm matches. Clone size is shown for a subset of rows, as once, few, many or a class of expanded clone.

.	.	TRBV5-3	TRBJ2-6	CARSLASGSGANVLTF	TGTGCCAGAAGCTTGGCGTCCGGGTCTGGGGCCAACGTCCTGACTTTC
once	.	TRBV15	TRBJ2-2	CATSRQGTTNTGELFF	TGTGCCACCAGCAGACAGGGGACCACGAACACCGGGGAGCTGTTTTTT
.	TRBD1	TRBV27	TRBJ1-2	CASSLTGGDGYTF	TGTGCCAGCAGTCTGACAGGGGGCGATGGCTACACCTTC
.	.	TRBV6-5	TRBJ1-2	CASSYRLDYVGYTF	TGTGCCAGCAGTTATCGTCTCGACTATGTGGGCTACACCTTC
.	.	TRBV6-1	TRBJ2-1	CASSDNYGTEQFF	TGTGCCAGCAGTGATAACTACGGAACTGAGCAGTTCTTC
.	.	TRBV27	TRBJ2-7	CASSFGLKQYF	TGTGCCAGCAGTTTTGGCCTTAAGCAGTACTTC
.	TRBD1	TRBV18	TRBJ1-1	CASTLYRGDDTEAFF	TGTGCCAGCACGCTTTACAGGGGGGACGACACTGAAGCTTTCTTT
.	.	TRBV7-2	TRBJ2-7	CASSLVWQGYEQYF	TGTGCCAGCAGCTTAGTTTGGCAGGGATACGAGCAGTACTTC
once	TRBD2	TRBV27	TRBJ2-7	CASTTGGTRLYEQYF	TGTGCCAGCACCACGGGAGGGACTAGACTCTACGAGCAGTACTTC
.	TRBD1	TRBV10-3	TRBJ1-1	CAITKQGVNTEAFF	TGTGCCATCACAAAACAGGGGGTGAACACTGAAGCTTTCTTT
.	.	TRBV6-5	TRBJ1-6	CATRQPYNSPLHF	TGTGCGACTAGACAGCCATATAATTCACCCCTCCACTTT
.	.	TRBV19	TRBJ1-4	CASMRTPNEKLFF	TGTGCCAGTATGAGAACTCCTAATGAAAAACTGTTTTTT
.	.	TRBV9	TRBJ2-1	CASSVEPQGDFHNEQFF	TGTGCCAGCAGCGTAGAACCGCAGGGGGACTTTCACAATGAGCAGTTCTTC
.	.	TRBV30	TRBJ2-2	CAGGTPSLLGELFF	TGTGCCGGAGGGACCCCTTCTTTGTTGGGGGAGCTGTTTTTT
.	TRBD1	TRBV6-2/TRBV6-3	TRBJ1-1	CASSWPAGTGGAFF	TGTGCCAGCAGTTGGCCCGCCGGGACAGGGGGAGCTTTCTTT
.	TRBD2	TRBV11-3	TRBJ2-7	CASSSVTSGSREQYF	TGTGCCAGCAGCAGTGTAACTAGCGGGAGCCGTGAGCAGTACTTC
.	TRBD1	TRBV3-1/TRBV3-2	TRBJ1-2	CASSQWDRHYGYTF	TGTGCCAGCAGCCAGTGGGACAGACACTATGGCTACACCTTC
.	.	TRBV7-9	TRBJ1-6	CASSLEAGGVGSPLHF	TGTGCCAGCAGCTTAGAAGCTGGAGGGGTAGGGTCACCCCTCCACTTT
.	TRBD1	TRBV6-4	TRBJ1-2	CASSATRDSIPLYGYTF	TGTGCCAGCAGTGCCACGAGGGACAGCATCCCCCTCTATGGCTACACCTTC
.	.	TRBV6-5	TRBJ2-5	CASSYGSALGTQYF	TGTGCCAGCAGTTACGGCTCGGCCCTAGGGACCCAGTACTTC
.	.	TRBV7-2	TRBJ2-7	CASIPEAGAYHEQYF	TGTGCCAGCATCCCTGAAGCTGGGGCTTACCACGAGCAGTACTTC
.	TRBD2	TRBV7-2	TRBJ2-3	CASGGLAGVSDTQYF	TGTGCCAGTGGGGGGCTAGCGGGAGTCTCAGATACGCAGTATTTT
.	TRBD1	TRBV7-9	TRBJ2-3	CASSLKGTGATDTQYF	TGTGCCAGCAGCTTAAAAGGGACAGGGGCGACAGATACGCAGTATTTT
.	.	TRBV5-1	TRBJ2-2	CASSLRDTGAGGELFF	TGCGCCAGCAGCTTGCGTGACACAGGCGCAGGAGGGGAGCTGTTTTTT